The sequence of this TCR beta chain was determined in a study of shared clonotypes between healthy human individuals. Whole-study context: The study enrolled a couple of women and three men aged 18 to 49. A donor's plate count was three for CD4 naive and three for CD4 memory; CD8 naive had two and CD8 memory one.

CDR3 length: 14 residues. Germline-derived CDR1 and CDR2 are MDHEN and SYDVKM. V was pared by 4 bases and J by 3 bases, with 12 bases between. Data came from immunoSEQ multiplex PCR; TCRdb stores just in-frame clones and leaves some out. The table includes more than 900,000 clones, around 78% detected once. Material for sequencing was memory CD4+ T cells from PBMCs. Subset denoted: CD45RA-negative fraction. This chain links TRBV28 with TRBJ2-5; D perhaps matches TRBD2 (5 bases). The source of this sequence is a man aged 18 to 30 in good health. Some clones in this sample may be carry-over from other donors' samples. The CDR3: CASSSPVSEETQYF. The CDR3, as DNA: TGTGCCAGCAGTTCCCCGGTTAGCGAAGAGACCCAGTACTTC.